The clone carrying this T cell receptor (beta chain) has just a few counts. The data originate from a study of blood T cell repertoires in COVID-19. Study as a whole: Acute and convalescent COVID-19 samples came from the United States, Italy and Spain. Nucleic acid was either cDNA or gDNA, and it came from T cells, B-cell-depleted T cells, or PBMCs.

As originally analysed: Quantification of nucleated cells was approximated via reference gene primer amplification. Only in-frame clones appear in the TCRdb table, and some are missing; sequencing was by immunoSEQ multiplex PCR. The DNA was the basis for D and trimming; V, J and clone size are from that table. The table has 130,000 or so clones, approximately 82% seen once; the top ten hold 1.6%. Material: peripheral blood. The sequence was collected from a human donor in a cohort sampled during active COVID-19.

The CDR3 spells CASSLGGAGGPYNEQFF. Here the CDR3 DNA reads TGTGCCAGCAGCCTGGGTGGGGCGGGAGGCCCCTACAATGAGCAGTTCTTC. This sequence joins TRBV5-4 and TRBJ2-1; 8 bases are shared with TRBD2. CDR3 length: 17 amino acids. The junction had 11 bases not matched to a gene; V was cut back by 4 bases and J by 2 bases. The germline CDR1 and CDR2 sequences are SGHNT and YYREEE (reference sequence). Complete variable domain (other parts from reference TRBV5-4 and TRBJ2-1): ETGVTQSPTHLIKTRGQQVTLRCSSQSGHNTVSWYQQALGQGPQFIFQYYREEENGRGNFPPRFSGLQFPNYSSELNVNALELDDSALYLCASSLGGAGGPYNEQFFGPGTRLTVL.